This T cell receptor (beta chain) was identified in a study of blood T cell repertoires in COVID-19. About the study: T cells, B-cell-depleted T cells, or PBMCs supplied cDNA or gDNA.

Patients of the Seattle cohort, enrolled during active infection, were followed longitudinally. The CDR3 loop spans 18 amino acids. Germline CDR1 is SEHNR and CDR2 is FQNEAQ (reference sequence). The V end was cut by 5 bases, the J end by 0 bases, with 19 bases between. Original processing methods: How many nucleated cells were present was estimated from reference gene primer amplification. Measured with immunoSEQ multiplex PCR; TCRdb has only the in-frame clones, and not every one. That table gives V, J and clone size, and the DNA gave D and trimming. The table lists fewer than 350,000 clones, roughly nine tenths of them singletons, with approximately 12% in the top ten.

The sample comprised peripheral blood. This sequence joins TRBV7-9 and TRBJ1-4, with D unresolved. The sequence came from a woman between 25 and 40 years old with COVID-19, enrolled during active disease. The CDR3 nucleotides are TGTGCCAGCAGCAGGGTTTTGAGGAGCGCCGCAACTAATGAAAAACTGTTTTTT. This gives the protein CASSRVLRSAATNEKLFF.